This T cell receptor (beta chain) was profiled in a study of identical twins. Findings and limits, study-wide: Potential partial confounding of zero-insertion analyses by invariant MAIT and iNKT cells was noted.

With template switching, a universal primer site was added, and the cDNA carried unique molecular identifiers. Via MiXCR, TCRdb re-called the 5' RACE reads, giving one row per CDR3 protein. This sample has hundreds of thousands of distinct CDR3 sequences, with about 8.1% found just once. V was cut by 5 bases and J by 0 bases, with 11 bases left in between. The germline V gene has CDR1 ENHRY and CDR2 SYGVKD. There are 15 residues in the CDR3. Note on this clonotype: What it binds is unknown.

These data were likewise used in another study, on yellow fever vaccine responses in identical twins.

Material: memory (CD45RO+) T cells sorted from blood. The source is a woman between 18 and 29 years old in good health. The V and J genes are TRBV10-3 and TRBJ2-4, with D tentatively TRBD1 (5 bases). The CDR3 reads CAISTPDTAKNIQYF. The DNA of the CDR3 is TGTGCCATCAGTACCCCGGACACAGCCAAAAACATTCAGTACTTC.